The 14 T cell receptor beta chains in this list originate from one sample, sequenced in a study of blood T cells in healthy people across ages. A second 7 to 11 cycle PCR used barcoded and J-beta primers. TCRdb ran MiXCR on the 5' RACE reads and lists one entry per CDR3 protein. The sample lists over 1,200,000 distinct CDR3 sequences, around 59% occurring once. Input material: blood. These receptor sequences come from a man aged 18 to 30 in good health.

The chain links TRBV7-2 to TRBJ2-1; possible D gene TRBD1, 6 bases. Trimming cost V 4 bases and J 0 bases, with 10 bases left between them. The CDR3 runs 15 residues. Germline loops: CDR1 SGHTA, CDR2 FQGNSA. As DNA, the CDR3 is TGTGCCAGCAGCTACCGAGGGGGCTCCTACAATGAGCAGTTCTTC. Amino acids: CASSYRGGSYNEQFF.

This clonotype was found once. The gene calls are TRBV6-2 or TRBV6-3 and TRBJ2-1; D is perhaps TRBD2 (6 bases). Trimming removed 8 bases from V and 2 bases from J, with 16 bases in between. Germline V gene data show CDR1 as MNHEY and CDR2 as SVGEGT. The CDR3 loop spans 15 amino acids. The CDR3 region is CASVGTGKAYNEQFF. In nucleotides, the CDR3 is TGTGCCAGCGTGGGGACTGGTAAGGCCTACAATGAGCAGTTCTTC.

This clonotype was seen a handful of times. V and J are TRBV9 and TRBJ2-7; tentatively, D is TRBD1 (6 bases). V was clipped by 4 bases and J by 2 bases, with 19 bases between them. Germline assignment: CDR1 SGDLS and CDR2 YYNGEE. This CDR3 has 16 residues. The CDR3 DNA reads as TGTGCCAGCAGCCCCCAACAGGGAGTTAGGACCTACGAGCAGTACTTC. Translated, it gives CASSPQQGVRTYEQYF.

V and J are TRBV10-3 and TRBJ1-1; D possibly corresponds to TRBD1 (6 bases). Trimming cost V 3 bases and J 3 bases, with 11 bases left between them. Germline values: CDR1 ENHRY, CDR2 SYGVKD. CDR3 length: 14 amino acids. The CDR3 is CAISESWTDTEAFF. DNA for the CDR3: TGTGCCATCAGTGAAAGTTGGACAGACACTGAAGCTTTCTTT.

The sample holds a few counts of this clonotype. The chain's CDR3 is CASTSSDGAGANVLTF. In nucleotides, the CDR3 is TGTGCCAGCACCTCATCTGACGGTGCTGGGGCCAACGTCCTGACTTTC. The chain links TRBV2 to TRBJ2-6; D remains ambiguous. The length of the CDR3 is 16 residues. Trimming cost V 7 bases and J 2 bases, with 15 bases left between them. Germline V gene sequence: CDR1 SNHLY, CDR2 FYNNEI.

V usage is TRBV10-3 and J usage is TRBJ2-1; 7 positions match TRBD2. Germline V gene sequence: CDR1 ENHRY, CDR2 SYGVKD. V lost 8 bases to trimming and J lost 6 bases; unmatched junction nucleotides: 13. The CDR3 consists of 15 residues. The CDR3 DNA is TGTGCCATCTCGCGGGAGACCCTTTCCGCCAATGAGCAGTTCTTC. Protein: CAISRETLSANEQFF.

This chain joins TRBV5-1 and TRBJ2-1; TRBD2 aligns across 10 bases. This CDR3 has 14 residues. The trim removed 10 bases at V and 10 bases at J, leaving 14 bases unmatched. The germline V gene has CDR1 SGHRS and CDR2 YFSETQ. The CDR3 bases are TGCGCCTCCCAACCGGGACTAGCGCGGTGGGAGCAGTTCTTC. Its translation is CASQPGLARWEQFF. The full variable domain, completed using reference TRBV5-1 and TRBJ2-1, is KAGVTQTPRYLIKTRGQQVTLSCSPISGHRSVSWYQQTPGQGLQFLFEYFSETQRNKGNFPGRFSGRQFSNSRSEMNVSTLELGDSALYLCASQPGLARWEQFFGPGTRLTVL.

The chain employs TRBV28 and TRBJ2-3; D gene uncertain. There are 15 residues in the CDR3. CDR1 MDHEN and CDR2 SYDVKM come from the germline V gene. V was trimmed by 3 bases and J by 2 bases, leaving 12 bases between them. In DNA, the CDR3 is TGTGCCAGCAGTTTGGCTCACAACCCCACAGATACGCAGTATTTT. Protein: CASSLAHNPTDTQYF.

Only a few counts were recorded for this clonotype. CDR3 amino acids: CSAQTSGTPYEQYF. The CDR3 coding sequence is TGCAGTGCTCAGACATCCGGGACACCCTACGAGCAGTACTTC. This chain joins TRBV20-1 and TRBJ2-7, with a tentative D call TRBD1 (6 bases). Between the trimmed V and J ends, which lost 5 bases and 2 bases, there was a span of 16 bases. This CDR3 has 14 residues. In germline, CDR1 is DFQATT, CDR2 SNEGSKA (reference sequence).

Regarding this clonotype: At one end the junction does not follow the germline gene, possibly because of a read error. The V call is TRBV7-9, the J call TRBJ1-2; D is perhaps TRBD1 (5 bases). The germline gives CDR1 SEHNR, CDR2 FQNEAQ (reference sequence). This CDR3 is 12 amino acids long. CDR3 residues: CASSKDRYGCTF. As DNA, the CDR3 is TGTGCCAGCAGCAAAGACAGATATGGCTGCACCTTC.

The table lists this clonotype with a count of one. The V and J genes are TRBV27 and TRBJ2-2; D is perhaps TRBD2 (6 bases). Germline V gene data show CDR1 as MNHEY and CDR2 as SMNVEV (reference sequence). This CDR3 contains 14 residues. V dropped 8 bases and J dropped 7 bases, with 17 bases sitting between them. CDR3 in DNA: TGTGCCAGCGGCTTTCTAGCGCGGTACGGGGAGCTGTTTTTT. Its protein is CASGFLARYGELFF.

The chain links TRBV5-1 to TRBJ2-5; maybe TRBD2 (7 bases). Per germline, CDR1 SGHRS and CDR2 YFSETQ. Trimming cost V 2 bases and J 11 bases, with 22 bases left between them. The CDR3 loop spans 15 amino acids. In DNA, the CDR3 is TGCGCCAGCAGCTTTGCTACGGACAGTCGGGGGGAGCAGTACTTC. Protein product: CASSFATDSRGEQYF.

This clonotype was counted a few times. The chain has TRBV14 and TRBJ2-4; D might be TRBD2 (5 bases). The end of the DNA is better explained by TRBJ2-7, so the J call may be wrong. The germline V gene encodes CDR1 SGHDN and CDR2 FVKESK. The CDR3 covers 14 residues. The CDR3 sequence is CASSRVGETYEQYF. In DNA form, the CDR3 reads TGTGCCAGCAGCCGGGTGGGAGAGACCTACGAGCAGTACTTC.

This clonotype showed up just a few times. V is TRBV13 and J is TRBJ1-1, with a weak D call TRBD1 (5 bases). This CDR3 comprises 15 residues. The germline V gene has CDR1 PRHDT and CDR2 FYEKMQ (reference sequence). V was pared by 5 bases and J by 1 base, with 14 bases between. CDR3 loop: CASSAVGTGNTEAFF. In DNA form, the CDR3 reads TGTGCCAGCAGCGCGGTCGGGACGGGGAACACTGAAGCTTTCTTT.